The 24 T cell receptor beta chains below all came from one sample that was sequenced in a study of OX40 agonist ivuxolimab in advanced cancers. The data were produced by immunoSEQ multiplex PCR, yet TCRdb's version contains in-frame clones alone and is incomplete. The sample carries some 86,000 clones, about nine tenths recorded once. The material was CD4+ or CD8+ T cells sorted from blood, obtained in a trial of the OX40 agonist ivuxolimab. The receptors were sampled from an adult with an advanced solid tumor such as melanoma, head and neck, liver or kidney cancer.

V is TRBV18 and J is TRBJ1-1; 9 bases line up with TRBD1. V was clipped by 2 bases and J by 6 bases; unmatched bases: 7. The CDR3 is 15 amino acids. The V gene's germline CDR1 is KGHSH and CDR2 LQKENI. This CDR3 reads CASSPNRGLFAEAFF. CDR3 nucleotides: TGTGCCAGCTCACCAAACAGGGGGCTCTTTGCTGAAGCTTTCTTT.

V is TRBV19 and J is TRBJ1-2, with a tentative D call TRBD1 (5 bases). The CDR3 runs to 14 residues. The germline V and J ends were trimmed by 5 bases and 4 bases, with 14 bases remaining between them. Germline values: CDR1 LNHDA, CDR2 SQIVND (reference sequence). The CDR3 reads CASSPRQFGYGYTF. DNA for the CDR3: TGTGCCAGTAGTCCCCGACAGTTCGGCTATGGCTACACCTTC. The variable domain in full, completed from reference TRBV19 and TRBJ1-2, reads DGGITQSPKYLFRKEGQNVTLSCEQNLNHDAMYWYRQDPGQGLRLIYYSQIVNDFQKGDIAEGYSVSREKKESFPLTVTSAQKNPTAFYLCASSPRQFGYGYTFGSGTRLTVV.

The chain links TRBV18 to TRBJ1-5; 10 nucleotides agree with TRBD1. Looked up from germline, CDR1 is KGHSH and CDR2 is LQKENI. The CDR3 spans 16 residues. Trimming cost V 0 bases and J 6 bases; bases outside gene matches: 5. CDR3 sequence reads: CASSPPLTGGPQPQHF. As DNA, the CDR3 is TGTGCCAGCTCACCACCTTTGACAGGGGGCCCTCAGCCCCAGCATTTT.

The rearrangement joins TRBV27 to TRBJ1-5; D unresolved. V shed 5 bases and J shed 4 bases, with 6 bases lying between them. This CDR3 has 12 amino acids. Germline-derived CDR1 and CDR2 are MNHEY and SMNVEV (reference sequence). CDR3: CASSPTNQPQHF. The CDR3 region has the DNA TGTGCCAGCAGTCCCACTAATCAGCCCCAGCATTTT.

The chain couples TRBV5-8 to TRBJ1-3, with TRBD1 matching over 11 bases. Germline V gives CDR1 SGHTS, CDR2 YDEGEE. The CDR3 runs to 16 residues. V shed 3 bases, J shed 2 bases, and the junction held 4 bases outside the gene matches. The DNA of the CDR3 is TGTGCCAGCAGCTCCATGGGACAGGGGGCTGGAAACACCATATATTTT. Protein sequence: CASSSMGQGAGNTIYF. Complete variable domain (other parts from reference TRBV5-8 and TRBJ1-3): EAGVTQSPTHLIKTRGQQATLRCSPISGHTSVYWYQQALGLGLQFLLWYDEGEERNRGNFPPRFSGRQFPNYSSELNVNALELEDSALYLCASSSMGQGAGNTIYFGEGSWLTVV.

The chain joins TRBV7-8 to TRBJ1-2; D call uncertain. Trimming pared 1 base from V and 2 bases from J, leaving 8 bases between. CDR3 length: 14 residues. In germline, CDR1 is SGHVS, CDR2 FQNEAQ. CDR3 protein: CASSLDSMNYGYTF. In DNA, the CDR3 is TGTGCCAGCAGCTTAGACAGTATGAACTATGGCTACACCTTC. Full variable domain (missing parts from reference TRBV7-8 and TRBJ1-2): GAGVSQSPRYKVAKRGQDVALRCDPISGHVSLFWYQQALGQGPEFLTYFQNEAQLDKSGLPSDRFFAERPEGSVSTLKIQRTQQEDSAVYLCASSLDSMNYGYTFGSGTRLTVV.

The V and J genes are TRBV18 and TRBJ1-4; D uncertain. The germline gives CDR1 KGHSH, CDR2 LQKENI. This CDR3 comprises 15 residues. V was shortened by 2 bases and J by 8 bases, with 15 bases between the two germline ends. CDR3 residues: CASSPVVTSEEKLFF. The CDR3 region has the DNA TGTGCCAGCTCACCAGTAGTCACCTCAGAGGAAAAACTGTTTTTT.

The chain couples TRBV6-5 to TRBJ1-6; the D is unclear. The CDR3 has 16 residues. Per the germline V gene, CDR1 is MNHEY and CDR2 is SVGAGI. V lost 2 bases, J lost 0 bases, and 8 bases lay in between. Written as DNA, the CDR3 is TGTGCCAGCAGTTACCGCGGGAGCTCCTATAATTCACCCCTCCACTTT. Translating gives CASSYRGSSYNSPLHF.

The rearrangement links TRBV12-1 to TRBJ2-7. TRBV12-1 is termed a pseudogene. The CDR3 is made up of 15 amino acids. The CDR3 spells CASSFRLSSSYEQYV. The CDR3 DNA sequence: TGTGCCAGCAGCTTTCGGCTCTCGAGCTCCTACGAGCAGTACGTC.

This chain connects TRBV12-5 to TRBJ1-1, with 7 bases matching TRBD1. Germline V gene lookup returns CDR1 LGHNT and CDR2 FRNRAP. The CDR3 is 17 amino acids. J was trimmed by 0 bases and V by 0 bases; bases with no gene match: 7. CDR3 loop: CASGLVRSGGMNTEAFF. The CDR3 nucleotides read TGTGCTAGTGGTTTGGTACGATCAGGGGGGATGAACACTGAAGCTTTCTTT.

The J gene is TRBJ1-4, the V gene TRBV6-1; 7 nucleotides match TRBD1. J was trimmed by 7 bases and V by 5 bases; bases with no gene match: 7. The CDR3 runs to 14 residues. CDR1 is MNHNS, CDR2 SASEGT, per germline. CDR3 amino acids: CASSYSGGGEKLFF. The CDR3 DNA is TGTGCCAGCAGTTATTCAGGGGGAGGTGAAAAACTGTTTTTT.

This clone occurred once. CDR3 sequence: CAWNRDRLAKNIQYF. CDR3 DNA sequence: TGTGCCTGGAATCGGGACAGATTAGCCAAAAACATTCAGTACTTC. The V call is TRBV30, the J call TRBJ2-4; 7 bases are a match to TRBD1. After removal of 4 bases from V and 0 bases from J, the junction contained 6 bases not matched to a gene. Germline V gene sequence: CDR1 GTSNPN, CDR2 SVGIG (reference sequence). The CDR3 has 15 amino acids.

The J gene is TRBJ1-2, the V gene TRBV2, with D hard to call. The CDR3 runs 13 residues. V was pared by 6 bases and J by 3 bases, with 11 bases between. Germline V CDR1 and CDR2: SNHLY, FYNNEI. CDR3 sequence reads: CASRKGVDYGYTF. In DNA form, the CDR3 reads TGTGCCAGCAGGAAAGGTGTGGACTATGGCTACACCTTC.

The V and J genes are TRBV6-1 and TRBJ1-6; no reliable D call. The V end lost 7 bases, the J end lost 0 bases, and 10 bases lay between the germline ends. Germline V lookup: CDR1 MNHNS, CDR2 SASEGT. The CDR3 loop spans 15 amino acids. CDR3: CASKAGSSYNSPLHF. CDR3 sequence (DNA): TGTGCCAGCAAAGCAGGAAGCTCCTATAATTCACCCCTCCACTTT.

The sample holds a few counts of this clone. The rearrangement uses TRBV6-6 and TRBJ1-1; 8 positions agree with TRBD1. In germline, CDR1 is MNHNY, CDR2 SVGAGI (reference sequence). The CDR3 has 13 amino acids. Trimming removed 7 bases from V and 3 bases from J; junction bases left unmatched: 4. CDR3 nucleotides: TGTGCCAGCACCGAGACAGGGGACACTGAAGCTTTCTTT. As protein: CASTETGDTEAFF.

The chain combines TRBV19 with TRBJ1-4, with TRBD1 identical over 7 bases. Germline assignment: CDR1 LNHDA and CDR2 SQIVND (reference sequence). This CDR3 is 14 amino acids long. Unmatched junction bases numbered 4, after V lost 8 bases and J lost 1 base. The CDR3 nucleotides read TGTGCCAGTCAGGGGGACAGAACTAATGAAAAACTGTTTTTT. Residues: CASQGDRTNEKLFF.

This chain links TRBV6-5 with TRBJ1-5; 8 bases match TRBD1. Per the germline V gene, CDR1 is MNHEY and CDR2 is SVGAGI. The CDR3 covers 14 residues. V lost 6 bases and J lost 9; bases outside the gene matches: 10. CDR3 nucleotide sequence: TGTGCCAGCAGCCTCGGACAGGGCGGTCGGCCCCAGCATTTT. Protein: CASSLGQGGRPQHF.

The J gene is TRBJ2-1, the V gene TRBV5-6; 10 bases match TRBD1. Germline trimming cut 4 bases from V and 9 bases from J; bases unmatched to any gene: 13. This CDR3 has 16 residues. CDR1 is SGHDT and CDR2 is YYEEEE in the germline V gene. DNA for the CDR3: TGTGCCAGCAGCCCCGGGACAGGGGCCGCGTATCGTGAGCAGTTCTTC. This sequence encodes CASSPGTGAAYREQFF.

J is TRBJ2-1 and V is TRBV27; 13 nucleotides line up with TRBD2. Germline values: CDR1 MNHEY, CDR2 SMNVEV (reference sequence). Trimming took 6 bases from V and 7 from J; bases not matched to a gene: 3. The length of the CDR3 is 14 residues. Here the CDR3 reads CASSRTSGGNEQFF. The CDR3 bases are TGTGCCAGCAGCCGGACTAGCGGGGGAAATGAGCAGTTCTTC.

The chain uses TRBV5-6 and TRBJ1-2; D not certain. The V and J ends lost 0 bases and 8 bases respectively, with 17 bases between them. The CDR3 runs to 15 residues. Germline CDR1 SGHDT, CDR2 YYEEEE. The CDR3: CASSLEGPNNWGYTF. As DNA, the CDR3 is TGTGCCAGCAGCTTGGAGGGCCCCAATAACTGGGGCTACACCTTC.

This clone is a singleton in its sample. The chain is built from TRBV27 and TRBJ1-2; D is perhaps TRBD1 (5 bases). Germline CDR1 is MNHEY and CDR2 is SMNVEV (reference sequence). CDR3 size: 12 residues. The CDR3 DNA is TGTGGCGCCCGGGGGGTGGTCGGTGGCTACACCTTC. It is translated as CGARGVVGGYTF.

The genes are TRBV5-1 and TRBJ2-6; TRBD1 is a possible D gene (5 bases). The CDR3 spans 18 residues. Germline values: CDR1 SGHRS, CDR2 YFSETQ. V was cut by 3 bases and J by 0 bases, with 16 bases left in between. CDR3 sequence (DNA): TGCGCCAGCAGCTCGCTCAACCCAGGGATCTCTGGGGCCAACGTCCTGACTTTC. It translates to CASSSLNPGISGANVLTF. The variable domain in full, with the rest retrieved from reference TRBV5-1 and TRBJ2-6, is KAGVTQTPRYLIKTRGQQVTLSCSPISGHRSVSWYQQTPGQGLQFLFEYFSETQRNKGNFPGRFSGRQFSNSRSEMNVSTLELGDSALYLCASSSLNPGISGANVLTFGAGSRLTVL.

The rearrangement uses TRBV28 and TRBJ2-4; tentative D call: TRBD1 (6 bases). V lost 6 bases to trimming and J lost 8 bases, with 11 bases between them. Germline-derived CDR1 and CDR2 are MDHEN and SYDVKM. This CDR3 has 12 residues. CDR3 nucleotide sequence: TGTGCCAGCAGGGGACAACGGGACATTCAGTACTTC. Its protein product is CASRGQRDIQYF.

This clone came up once. This chain uses TRBV10-3 with TRBJ2-1; TRBD1 aligns across 7 bases. The J segment lost 4 bases and the V segment lost 3 bases, leaving 3 bases of the junction unmatched. From germline, CDR1 is ENHRY and CDR2 SYGVKD. This CDR3 spans 14 amino acids. The CDR3 protein is CAISEEQGYNEQFF. CDR3 coding DNA: TGTGCCATCAGTGAAGAACAGGGGTACAATGAGCAGTTCTTC.